These 5 T cell receptor beta chains share one sample of origin, sequenced in a study of T cell responses to AZD1222 COVID-19 vaccine. Using immunoSEQ multiplex PCR, the repertoire was profiled, and TCRdb retains in-frame clones only, with some absent. The sample yields over 90,000 clones, about 90% seen once. The sequencing here drew on peripheral blood, taken 28 days after the second AZD1222 dose. The receptors here all came from an adult who received the AZD1222 COVID-19 vaccine.

The chain links TRBV6-5 to TRBJ1-1, with a possible D match to TRBD1 (5 bases). Germline V CDR1 and CDR2: MNHEY, SVGAGI. The CDR3 extends over 14 amino acids. V was cut by 5 bases and J by 0 bases, with 10 bases left in between. The CDR3: CASSRNRMNTEAFF. For the CDR3, the DNA is TGTGCCAGCAGTCGGAACAGGATGAACACTGAAGCTTTCTTT.

This chain uses TRBV7-3 with TRBJ2-2; D is undetermined. V lost 10 bases to trimming and J lost 0 bases, with 9 bases between them. The CDR3 runs to 13 residues. Germline CDR1 reads SGHTA; CDR2 reads FQGTGA. The CDR3 DNA reads TGTGCCACCGCCAGAACGAACACCGGGGAGCTGTTTTTT. Protein sequence: CATARTNTGELFF.

The CDR3 is CASSIVGRGTLGNTEAFF. CDR3 nucleotides: TGTGCCAGTAGTATAGTCGGCAGGGGGACGTTGGGGAACACTGAAGCTTTCTTT. The J gene is TRBJ1-1, the V gene TRBV19; TRBD1 aligns across 7 bases. The CDR3 sequence is 18 residues long. CDR1 is LNHDA, CDR2 SQIVND, per germline (reference sequence). V lost 1 base, J lost 1 base, and 12 bases stayed unmatched.

This chain connects TRBV4-3 to TRBJ1-1, with 7 bases matching TRBD1. With V trimmed by 1 base and J by 5 bases, 4 bases remained unmatched. The CDR3 is 14 amino acids. The germline gives CDR1 LGHNA, CDR2 YSLEER. Here the CDR3 DNA reads TGCGCCAGCAGCCAAGGACAGGGAAGAACTGAAGCTTTCTTT. Its translation: CASSQGQGRTEAFF.

This clone was picked up one time. V and J are TRBV30 and TRBJ2-5; D ambiguous. Trimming took 4 bases from V and 2 from J, leaving 5 bases between them. The CDR3 is 11 residues long. Germline V gene sequence: CDR1 GTSNPN, CDR2 SVGIG (reference sequence). The CDR3 DNA reads TGTGCCTGGAAAGCTCAAGAGACCCAGTACTTC. Translation gives CAWKAQETQYF.